The 3 T cell receptor beta chains listed next were all sequenced from one sample in a study of OX40 agonist ivuxolimab in advanced cancers. Some clones are missing from TCRdb's copy, which holds only in-frame ones; the method was immunoSEQ multiplex PCR. This table holds around 26,000 clones, 81% found once. The sequences come from CD4+ or CD8+ T cells sorted from blood, collected in a trial of the OX40 agonist ivuxolimab. These receptors were taken from an adult with an advanced solid tumor such as melanoma, head and neck, liver or kidney cancer.

The chain has TRBV2 and TRBJ2-7; no definite D call. This CDR3 has 12 residues. The germline gives CDR1 SNHLY, CDR2 FYNNEI. V shed 7 bases and J shed 4 bases, with 11 bases lying between them. The DNA for the CDR3 is TGTGCCAGCAAAGAGCCAGGTTACGAGCAGTACTTC. Translated, it gives CASKEPGYEQYF.

V is TRBV13 and J is TRBJ1-1; 7 bases line up with TRBD1. This CDR3 region has 11 residues. Germline trimming cut 4 bases from V and 8 bases from J; bases unmatched to any gene: 1. Per the germline V gene, CDR1 is PRHDT and CDR2 is FYEKMQ (reference sequence). CDR3 region: CASSSTGEAFF. CDR3 in DNA: TGTGCCAGCAGCTCGACAGGGGAAGCTTTCTTT.

The chain recombines TRBV30 with TRBJ1-3, with a tentative D call TRBD1 (5 bases). Germline V gene data show CDR1 as GTSNPN and CDR2 as SVGIG (reference sequence). The CDR3 spans 14 residues. The ends were cut back, 0 bases at V and 4 bases at J, with 10 bases in the middle. CDR3: CAWSVGQGGNTIYF. In DNA form, the CDR3 reads TGTGCCTGGAGTGTCGGGCAGGGAGGAAACACCATATATTTT.